This T cell receptor (beta chain) originates from a study of T cell repertoires in cytomegalovirus infection. Looking at the study overall: HLA-B-restricted CMV epitopes that are well studied were used alongside recently identified HLA-C-restricted ones. A matching HLA type, together with CMV infection, was signaled by public TCR beta signatures.

Trimming removed 5 bases at V and 5 bases at J, with 10 bases between. There are 12 residues in the CDR3. The germline V gene encodes CDR1 MNHNS and CDR2 SASEGT. This clonotype turned up a few times. Antigen specificity is unknown. TCRdb re-called the reads through MiXCR, storing one row per CDR3 protein. The data hold around 770,000 distinct CDR3 sequences, with roughly 28% observed a single time. This sample comprised cultured CD8+ T cells from PBMCs, obtained from culture after CMV antigen stimulation. The rearrangement uses TRBV6-1 and TRBJ2-7; no clear D gene. The origin of this receptor is a human donor in good health (CMV status not recorded). Some clones in this sample may be carry-over from other donors' samples. Here the CDR3 reads CASSPSINEQYF. The CDR3 DNA sequence: TGTGCCAGCAGTCCCTCCATAAACGAGCAGTACTTC.